The 27 T cell receptor beta chains presented below share a single source sample, sequenced in a study of radiotherapy plus CTLA-4 blockade in lung cancer. The method was immunoSEQ multiplex PCR; TCRdb's version includes in-frame clones alone and lacks a portion of them. Among more than 90,000 clones listed, about 77% were seen once. Here the sequenced sample was peripheral blood, taken from a patient treated with radiotherapy plus ipilimumab. The source of these receptors is a human donor with non-small cell lung cancer who had a partial response to radiotherapy plus ipilimumab.

Worth noting for this clone: Relative to the germline gene, one junction end is altered; a read error may explain this. J is TRBJ2-7 and V is TRBV6-6; 8 bases fit TRBD2. CDR1 and CDR2 from the germline V gene are MNHNY and SVGAGI (reference sequence). The CDR3 consists of 16 residues. CDR3 DNA: TGTGCCAGCGGTTACTCGAGGACTAGCCACACCTACGAGCAGTACTTC. This gives the protein CASGYSRTSHTYEQYF.

This clone appeared a few times. The J gene is TRBJ2-1, the V gene TRBV4-3; 9 positions agree with TRBD2. Germline assignment: CDR1 LGHNA and CDR2 YSLEER. J lost 7 bases, V lost 0 bases, and 10 bases had no gene match. The CDR3 length is 17 residues. CDR3 loop: CASSQDLRTSVQNEQFF. CDR3 nucleotide sequence: TGCGCCAGCAGCCAAGATCTGAGGACTAGCGTTCAGAATGAGCAGTTCTTC.

This clone was detected only once. The gene calls are TRBV28 and TRBJ2-7; 9 bases are shared with TRBD1. CDR3 size: 14 residues. V gave up 10 bases and J gave up 5 bases; unmatched junction bases: 12. Germline values: CDR1 MDHEN, CDR2 SYDVKM. CDR3 in DNA: TGTGCCAACCCACCCGGACAGGGGCGCGACGAGCAGTACGTC. Protein: CANPPGQGRDEQYV.

For the CDR3, the DNA is TGTGCCAGTAGTATAGCAGCGGGATTGACAGATACGCAGTATTTT. Its protein is CASSIAAGLTDTQYF. The rearrangement links TRBV19 to TRBJ2-3; 7 bases align to TRBD2. Trimming cost V 1 base and J 3 bases; bases outside gene matches: 4. This CDR3 contains 15 residues. CDR1 and CDR2 from the germline V gene are LNHDA and SQIVND (reference sequence).

The chain couples TRBV4-2 to TRBJ2-2; D uncertain. The V gene's germline CDR1 is LGHNA and CDR2 YNFKEQ. Trimming shortened V by 6 bases and J by 5 bases, and 4 bases separated the two germline ends. CDR3 length: 11 amino acids. As DNA, the CDR3 is TGTGCCAGCAGAGCGACCGGGGAGCTGTTTTTT. This codes for CASRATGELFF.

The J gene is TRBJ2-1, the V gene TRBV19, with D tentatively TRBD1 (5 bases). Between the trimmed V and J ends, which lost 2 bases and 3 bases, there was a span of 11 bases. Germline V gene sequence: CDR1 LNHDA, CDR2 SQIVND (reference sequence). This CDR3 contains 15 residues. The CDR3 DNA sequence: TGTGCCAGTAGTATACAGACCAGGGACTACAATGAGCAGTTCTTC. It translates to CASSIQTRDYNEQFF. Complete variable domain (other parts from reference TRBV19 and TRBJ2-1): DGGITQSPKYLFRKEGQNVTLSCEQNLNHDAMYWYRQDPGQGLRLIYYSQIVNDFQKGDIAEGYSVSREKKESFPLTVTSAQKNPTAFYLCASSIQTRDYNEQFFGPGTRLTVL.

The chain combines TRBV29-1 with TRBJ2-2; TRBD2 agrees at 13 bases. V lost 7 bases and J lost 1; bases outside the gene matches: 9. The CDR3 is 17 amino acids. Germline assignment: CDR1 SQVTM and CDR2 ANQGSEA. CDR3 residues: CSALGTSGMGNTGELFF. In DNA, the CDR3 is TGCAGCGCCCTGGGGACTAGCGGGATGGGGAACACCGGGGAGCTGTTTTTT.

The CDR3 DNA reads TGTGCCAGCGCTGCTCCTAGACTAGTTTTAGAGACCCAGTACTTC. Protein product: CASAAPRLVLETQYF. The V call is TRBV28, the J call TRBJ2-5; D perhaps matches TRBD2 (6 bases). The V gene's germline CDR1 is MDHEN and CDR2 SYDVKM. This CDR3 region has 15 residues. Trimming removed 8 bases from V and 4 bases from J, with 20 bases in between.

The V call is TRBV28, the J call TRBJ1-5; 7 bases agree with TRBD1. CDR1 is MDHEN, CDR2 SYDVKM, per germline. The CDR3 contains 17 residues. V shed 2 bases and J 3 bases; nucleotides not matched to a gene: 10. The CDR3 DNA reads TGTGCCAGCAGTTTACCCTGGGGACAGCGCCCCAATCAGCCCCAGCATTTT. Translation: CASSLPWGQRPNQPQHF.

This chain uses TRBV5-1 with TRBJ2-1, with 8 bases matching TRBD1. The germline V gene encodes CDR1 SGHRS and CDR2 YFSETQ. V gave up 3 bases and J gave up 8 bases; unmatched junction bases: 4. This CDR3 comprises 13 residues. The CDR3 sequence is CASSWTGSDEQFF. The CDR3 DNA sequence: TGCGCCAGCAGCTGGACAGGGTCGGATGAGCAGTTCTTC.

The V call is TRBV4-1, the J call TRBJ2-4, with TRBD2 identical over 8 bases. CDR3 length: 14 residues. J gave up 9 bases and V 0 bases, and 4 bases lay outside the gene matches. Germline CDR1 MGHRA, CDR2 YSYEKL. CDR3 protein: CASSQESGGVIQYF. CDR3 sequence (DNA): TGCGCCAGCAGCCAAGAATCGGGAGGGGTCATTCAGTACTTC.

The V call is TRBV7-2, the J call TRBJ2-5, with TRBD2 identical over 7 bases. The CDR3 has 16 residues. V lost 5 bases to trimming and J lost 5 bases; unmatched junction nucleotides: 14. Germline V gives CDR1 SGHTA, CDR2 FQGNSA. The CDR3 DNA follows: TGTGCCAGCAGCCCCCCGGGACTACCGGGGGTGGAGACCCAGTACTTC. It specifies CASSPPGLPGVETQYF.

The chain couples TRBV30 to TRBJ2-3; weak D call: TRBD2 (6 bases). Germline assignment: CDR1 GTSNPN and CDR2 SVGIG (reference sequence). Trimming shortened V by 3 bases and J by 4 bases, and 11 bases separated the two germline ends. The CDR3 runs to 13 residues. CDR3 sequence reads: CAWSRREADTQYF. The CDR3 DNA follows: TGTGCCTGGAGCCGCAGGGAGGCAGATACGCAGTATTTT.

This chain connects TRBV27 to TRBJ2-2; 11 positions match TRBD2. Germline CDR1 and CDR2: MNHEY and SMNVEV (reference sequence). The CDR3 length is 16 residues. V trimming: 6 bases; J trimming: 4 bases; junction bases outside the gene matches: 7. In nucleotides, the CDR3 is TGTGCCAGCAGACATACTAGCGGGAGTTTCACCGGGGAGCTGTTTTTT. It encodes CASRHTSGSFTGELFF.

The chain recombines TRBV6-6 with TRBJ2-1; the match to TRBD2 covers 9 bases. V gave up 7 bases and J gave up 8 bases; unmatched junction bases: 9. CDR1 and CDR2 (germline): MNHNY, SVGAGI (reference sequence). CDR3 length: 14 residues. CDR3 bases: TGTGCCAGCACCTCTAGCGGGGTGGCGTATGAGCAGTTCTTC. It is translated as CASTSSGVAYEQFF.

V usage is TRBV10-1 and J usage is TRBJ2-7; 9 bases match TRBD1. CDR1 and CDR2 (germline): WNHNN, SYGVQD (reference sequence). J gave up 1 base and V 5 bases, and 3 bases lay outside the gene matches. The CDR3 spans 14 residues. DNA for the CDR3: TGCGCCAGCAGTCTTGACAGGGGGTCCTACGAGCAGTACTTC. Its protein product is CASSLDRGSYEQYF.

This chain joins TRBV15 and TRBJ2-2, with a tentative D call TRBD1 (6 bases). V dropped 0 bases and J dropped 3 bases, with 20 bases sitting between them. Per the germline V gene, CDR1 is LNHNV and CDR2 is YYDKDF (reference sequence). CDR3 length: 19 residues. The CDR3 loop is CATSRDVTGKGVHTGELFF. The CDR3 DNA sequence: TGTGCCACCAGCAGAGATGTTACGGGGAAGGGGGTGCACACCGGGGAGCTGTTTTTT.

This chain uses TRBV9 with TRBJ1-1; tentatively, D is TRBD1 (5 bases). This CDR3 is 15 amino acids long. Germline V gene lookup returns CDR1 SGDLS and CDR2 YYNGEE. The V gene lost 2 bases and the J gene lost 1 base, with 12 bases spanning the gap. In DNA form, the CDR3 reads TGTGCCAGCAGCGTCAGGGTCGGGGGGAACACTGAAGCTTTCTTT. As protein: CASSVRVGGNTEAFF.

This clone appeared a single time. V and J are TRBV7-9 and TRBJ1-2; D may be TRBD1 (5 bases). CDR3 length: 18 residues. The germline gives CDR1 SEHNR, CDR2 FQNEAQ (reference sequence). V was trimmed by 5 bases and J by 2 bases, leaving 24 bases between them. CDR3 in DNA: TGTGCCAGCAGCCGGGATGGGACTGGGTCGGGAGCCAACTATGGCTACACCTTC. The encoded protein is CASSRDGTGSGANYGYTF.

The gene calls are TRBV28 and TRBJ2-7; D is uncertain. The V end lost 6 bases, the J end lost 2 bases, and 8 bases lay between the germline ends. The germline CDR1 and CDR2 sequences are MDHEN and SYDVKM. This CDR3 comprises 12 residues. The CDR3 loop reads CASSPVAYEQYF. CDR3 nucleotide sequence: TGTGCCAGCAGCCCAGTCGCCTACGAGCAGTACTTC.

This sequence joins TRBV19 and TRBJ2-1; TRBD2 matches 7 bases. The V gene's germline CDR1 is LNHDA and CDR2 SQIVND (reference sequence). This CDR3 comprises 15 residues. Trimming removed 1 base from V and 6 bases from J; junction bases left unmatched: 6. The CDR3 here is CASSIGGSRRNEQFF. In nucleotides, the CDR3 is TGTGCCAGTAGTATAGGCGGGAGTCGGCGCAATGAGCAGTTCTTC.

The chain combines TRBV19 with TRBJ2-5; tentatively, D is TRBD2 (7 bases). CDR1 is LNHDA, CDR2 SQIVND, per germline (reference sequence). V lost 4 bases, J lost 5 bases, and 17 bases lay in between. The CDR3 loop spans 15 amino acids. The CDR3 DNA reads TGTGCCAGTAGTAAGGCGGGGGCGAGGGGGGAGACCCAGTACTTC. Its protein is CASSKAGARGETQYF. Supplemented by reference TRBV19 and TRBJ2-5, the full variable domain reads DGGITQSPKYLFRKEGQNVTLSCEQNLNHDAMYWYRQDPGQGLRLIYYSQIVNDFQKGDIAEGYSVSREKKESFPLTVTSAQKNPTAFYLCASSKAGARGETQYFGPGTRLLVL.

V is TRBV25-1 and J is TRBJ2-5; TRBD2 agrees at 16 bases. V was pared by 4 bases and J by 5 bases, with 10 bases of the junction left unmatched. This CDR3 contains 18 residues. In germline, CDR1 is MGHDK, CDR2 SYGVNS. The CDR3 region has the DNA TGTGCCAGCAGTGCGGGACTAGCGGGAGGGCTGCCCCAGGAGACCCAGTACTTC. Protein: CASSAGLAGGLPQETQYF.

V usage is TRBV28 and J usage is TRBJ2-1, with 11 nucleotides matching TRBD2. In germline, CDR1 is MDHEN, CDR2 SYDVKM. The length of the CDR3 is 16 residues. Unmatched junction bases numbered 9, after V lost 3 bases and J lost 8 bases. The CDR3 protein is CASSFLGLADLHEQFF. The CDR3 coding sequence is TGTGCCAGCAGTTTCCTGGGACTAGCGGATTTACATGAGCAGTTCTTC.

V and J are TRBV30 and TRBJ1-2, with no clear D. The V end lost 7 bases, the J end lost 5 bases, and 17 bases lay between the germline ends. This CDR3 spans 13 amino acids. CDR1 and CDR2 from the germline V gene are GTSNPN and SVGIG (reference sequence). The chain's CDR3 is CAFAGDGGYGYTF. The CDR3 region has the DNA TGTGCCTTCGCGGGTGACGGAGGATATGGCTACACCTTC.

The chain joins TRBV6-4 to TRBJ2-2; D may be TRBD1 (6 bases). The germline V gene encodes CDR1 MRHNA and CDR2 SNTAGT. Deletions cut 8 bases from V and 0 bases from J, with 10 bases between. The CDR3 is 14 amino acids. The CDR3 here is CASCRQANTGELFF. For the CDR3, the DNA is TGTGCCAGCTGTAGACAGGCGAACACCGGGGAGCTGTTTTTT.

The rearrangement links TRBV6-1 to TRBJ1-5; D ambiguous. The CDR3 is 13 amino acids. The germline V gene encodes CDR1 MNHNS and CDR2 SASEGT. V dropped 5 bases and J dropped 1 base, with 6 bases sitting between them. The CDR3 sequence: CASSTRSNQPQHF. The DNA for the CDR3 is TGTGCCAGCAGTACAAGAAGCAATCAGCCCCAGCATTTT.